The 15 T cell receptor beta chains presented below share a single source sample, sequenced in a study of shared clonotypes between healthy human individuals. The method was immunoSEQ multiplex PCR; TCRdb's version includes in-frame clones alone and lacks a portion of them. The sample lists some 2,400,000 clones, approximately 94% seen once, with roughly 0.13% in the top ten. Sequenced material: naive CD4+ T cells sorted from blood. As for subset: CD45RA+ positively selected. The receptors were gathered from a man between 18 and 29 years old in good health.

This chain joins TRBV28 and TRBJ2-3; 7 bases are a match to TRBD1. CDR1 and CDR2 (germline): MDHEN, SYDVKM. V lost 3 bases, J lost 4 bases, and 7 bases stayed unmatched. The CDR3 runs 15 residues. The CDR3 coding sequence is TGTGCCAGCAGTTTGCCGCTAGGGGGCCCAGATACGCAGTATTTT. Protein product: CASSLPLGGPDTQYF.

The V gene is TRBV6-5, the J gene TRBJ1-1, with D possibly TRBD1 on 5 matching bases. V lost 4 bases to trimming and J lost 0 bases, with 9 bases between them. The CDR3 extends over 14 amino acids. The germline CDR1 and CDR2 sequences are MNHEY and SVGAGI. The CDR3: CASSSQALNTEAFF. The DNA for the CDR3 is TGTGCCAGCAGTTCACAGGCACTGAACACTGAAGCTTTCTTT.

This CDR3 reads CASSELRSNSPLHF. Written as DNA, the CDR3 is TGTGCCAGCAGTGAATTAAGGAGTAATTCACCCCTCCACTTT. J is TRBJ1-6 and V is TRBV2; unclear D gene. V was pared by 2 bases and J by 6 bases, with 8 bases between. The CDR3 extends over 14 amino acids. CDR1 is SNHLY and CDR2 is FYNNEI in the germline V gene.

This CDR3 is CASSGTSSPFF. CDR3 nucleotides: TGTGCCAGCAGTGGAACTAGCTCCCCGTTCTTC. The chain couples TRBV2 to TRBJ2-1, with D possibly matching TRBD2 (6 bases). The CDR3 extends over 11 amino acids. Trimming took off 4 bases at V and 15 bases at J, with 13 bases between the two ends. Per the germline V gene, CDR1 is SNHLY and CDR2 is FYNNEI.

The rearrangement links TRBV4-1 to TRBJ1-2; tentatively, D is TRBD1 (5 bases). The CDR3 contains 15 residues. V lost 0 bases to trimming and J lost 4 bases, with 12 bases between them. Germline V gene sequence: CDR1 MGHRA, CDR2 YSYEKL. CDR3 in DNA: TGCGCCAGCAGCCAAGACCCGCAGGGCTTCTATGGCTACACCTTC. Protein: CASSQDPQGFYGYTF.

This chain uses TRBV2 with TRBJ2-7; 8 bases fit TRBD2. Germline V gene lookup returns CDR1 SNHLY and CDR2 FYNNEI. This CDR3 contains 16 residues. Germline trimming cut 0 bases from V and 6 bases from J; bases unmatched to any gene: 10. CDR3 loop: CASSEALAEYGGEQYF. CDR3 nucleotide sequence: TGTGCCAGCAGTGAAGCACTAGCGGAATACGGCGGCGAGCAGTACTTC.

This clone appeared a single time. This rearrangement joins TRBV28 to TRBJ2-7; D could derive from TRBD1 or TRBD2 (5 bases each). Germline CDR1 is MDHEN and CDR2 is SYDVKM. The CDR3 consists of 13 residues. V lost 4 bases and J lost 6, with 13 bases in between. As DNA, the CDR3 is TGTGCCAGCAGTTCTACCCAGGGAGTCGAGCAGTACTTC. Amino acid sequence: CASSSTQGVEQYF.

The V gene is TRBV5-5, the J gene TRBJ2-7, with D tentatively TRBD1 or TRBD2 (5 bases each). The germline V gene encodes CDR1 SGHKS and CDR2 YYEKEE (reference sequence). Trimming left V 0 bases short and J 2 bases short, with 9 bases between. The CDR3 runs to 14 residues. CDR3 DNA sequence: TGTGCCAGCAGCTTGGAAGGGACCACCTACGAGCAGTACTTC. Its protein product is CASSLEGTTYEQYF.

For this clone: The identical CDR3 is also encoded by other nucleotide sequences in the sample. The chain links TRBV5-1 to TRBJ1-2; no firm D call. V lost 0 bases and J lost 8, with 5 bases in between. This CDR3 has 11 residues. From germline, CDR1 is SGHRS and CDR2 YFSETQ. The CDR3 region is CASSLEGGYTF. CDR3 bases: TGCGCCAGCAGCTTGGAAGGAGGCTACACCTTC. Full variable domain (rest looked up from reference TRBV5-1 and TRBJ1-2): KAGVTQTPRYLIKTRGQQVTLSCSPISGHRSVSWYQQTPGQGLQFLFEYFSETQRNKGNFPGRFSGRQFSNSRSEMNVSTLELGDSALYLCASSLEGGYTFGSGTRLTVV.

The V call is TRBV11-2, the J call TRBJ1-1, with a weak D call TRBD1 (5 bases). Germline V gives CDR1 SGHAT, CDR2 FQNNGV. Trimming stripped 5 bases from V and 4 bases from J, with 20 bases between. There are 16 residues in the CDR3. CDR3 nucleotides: TGTGCCAGCAGCACACGCGGACGGGGCGGGTTCACTGAAGCTTTCTTT. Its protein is CASSTRGRGGFTEAFF.

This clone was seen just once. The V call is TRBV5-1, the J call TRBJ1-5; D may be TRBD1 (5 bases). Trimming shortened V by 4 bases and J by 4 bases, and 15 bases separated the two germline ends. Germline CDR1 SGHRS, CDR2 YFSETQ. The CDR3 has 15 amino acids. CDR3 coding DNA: TGCGCCAGCAGCCCAGCCGGAGGGGTTAATCAGCCCCAGCATTTT. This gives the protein CASSPAGGVNQPQHF.

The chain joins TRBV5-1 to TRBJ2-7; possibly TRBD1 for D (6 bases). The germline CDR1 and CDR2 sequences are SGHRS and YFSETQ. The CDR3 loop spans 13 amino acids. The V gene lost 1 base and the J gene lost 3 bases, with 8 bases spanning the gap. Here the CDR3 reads CASSLTGYYEQYF. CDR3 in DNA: TGCGCCAGCAGCTTGACAGGGTACTACGAGCAGTACTTC.

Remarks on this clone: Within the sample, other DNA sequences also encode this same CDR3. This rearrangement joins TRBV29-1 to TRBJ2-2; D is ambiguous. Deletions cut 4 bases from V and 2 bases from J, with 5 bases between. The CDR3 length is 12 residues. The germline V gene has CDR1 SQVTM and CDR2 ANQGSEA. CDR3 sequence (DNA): TGCAGCGTTGCGAGAAACACCGGGGAGCTGTTTTTT. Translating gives CSVARNTGELFF.

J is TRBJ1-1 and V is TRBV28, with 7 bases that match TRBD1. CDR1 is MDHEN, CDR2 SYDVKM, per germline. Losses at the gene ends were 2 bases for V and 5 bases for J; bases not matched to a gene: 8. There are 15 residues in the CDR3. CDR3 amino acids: CASSLEGAGRTEAFF. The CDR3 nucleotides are TGTGCCAGCAGTTTAGAGGGGGCGGGTAGGACTGAAGCTTTCTTT.

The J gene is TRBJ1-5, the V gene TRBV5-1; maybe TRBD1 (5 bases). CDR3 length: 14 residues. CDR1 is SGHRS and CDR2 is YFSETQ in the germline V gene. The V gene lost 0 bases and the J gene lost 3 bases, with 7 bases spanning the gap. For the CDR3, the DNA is TGCGCCAGCAGCTTGGGACAGAACAATCAGCCCCAGCATTTT. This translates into CASSLGQNNQPQHF.